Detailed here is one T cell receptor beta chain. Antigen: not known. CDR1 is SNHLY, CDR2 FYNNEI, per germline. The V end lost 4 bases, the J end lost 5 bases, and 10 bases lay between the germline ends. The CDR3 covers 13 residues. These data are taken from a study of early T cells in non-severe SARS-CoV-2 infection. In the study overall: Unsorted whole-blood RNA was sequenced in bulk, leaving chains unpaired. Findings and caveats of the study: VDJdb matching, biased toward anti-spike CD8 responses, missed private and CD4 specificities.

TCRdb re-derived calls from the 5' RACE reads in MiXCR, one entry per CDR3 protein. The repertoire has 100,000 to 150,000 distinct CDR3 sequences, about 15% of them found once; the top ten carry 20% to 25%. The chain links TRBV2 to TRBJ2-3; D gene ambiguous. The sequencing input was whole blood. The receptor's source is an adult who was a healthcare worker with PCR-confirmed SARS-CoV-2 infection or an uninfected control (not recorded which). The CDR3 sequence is CASSVGLKDTQYF. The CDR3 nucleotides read TGTGCCAGCAGTGTGGGTCTGAAAGATACGCAGTATTTT.